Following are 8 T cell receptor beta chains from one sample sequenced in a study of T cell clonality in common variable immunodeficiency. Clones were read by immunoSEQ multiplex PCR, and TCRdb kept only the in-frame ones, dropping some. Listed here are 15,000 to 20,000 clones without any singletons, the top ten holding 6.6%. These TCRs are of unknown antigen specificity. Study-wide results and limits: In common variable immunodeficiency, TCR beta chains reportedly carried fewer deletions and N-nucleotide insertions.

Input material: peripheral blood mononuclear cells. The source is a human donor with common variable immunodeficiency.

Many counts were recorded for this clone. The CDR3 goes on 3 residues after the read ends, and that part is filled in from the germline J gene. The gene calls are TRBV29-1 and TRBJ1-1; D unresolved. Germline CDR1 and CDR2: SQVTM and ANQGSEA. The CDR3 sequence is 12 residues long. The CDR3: CTVRRGNTEAFF. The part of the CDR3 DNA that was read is TGCACCGTCAGACGGGGGAACACTGAA.

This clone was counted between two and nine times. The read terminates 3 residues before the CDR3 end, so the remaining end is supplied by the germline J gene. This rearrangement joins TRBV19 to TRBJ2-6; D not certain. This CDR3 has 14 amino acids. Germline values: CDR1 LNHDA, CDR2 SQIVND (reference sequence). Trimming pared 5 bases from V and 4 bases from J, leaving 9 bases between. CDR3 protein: CASSPQWGANVLTF. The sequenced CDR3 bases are TGTGCCAGTAGTCCCCAGTGGGGGGCCAACGTC.

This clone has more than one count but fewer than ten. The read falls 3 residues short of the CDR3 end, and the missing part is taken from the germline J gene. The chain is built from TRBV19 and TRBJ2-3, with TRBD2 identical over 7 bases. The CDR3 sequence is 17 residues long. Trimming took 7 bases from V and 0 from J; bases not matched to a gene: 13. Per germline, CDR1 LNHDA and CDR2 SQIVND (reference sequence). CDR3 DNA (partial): TGTGCCAGTACCACATCATGGGGGGGTTCGAGCACAGATACG. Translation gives CASTTSWGGSSTDT. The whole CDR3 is CASTTSWGGSSTDTQYF.

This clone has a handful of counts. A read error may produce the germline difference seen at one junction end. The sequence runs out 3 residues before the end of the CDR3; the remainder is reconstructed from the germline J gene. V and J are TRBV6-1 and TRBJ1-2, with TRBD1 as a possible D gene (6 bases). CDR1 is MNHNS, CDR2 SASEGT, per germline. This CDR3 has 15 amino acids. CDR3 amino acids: CASTEQAGAGYGYTF. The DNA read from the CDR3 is TGTGCCAGCACTGAACAAGCGGGGGCAGGCTATGGC.

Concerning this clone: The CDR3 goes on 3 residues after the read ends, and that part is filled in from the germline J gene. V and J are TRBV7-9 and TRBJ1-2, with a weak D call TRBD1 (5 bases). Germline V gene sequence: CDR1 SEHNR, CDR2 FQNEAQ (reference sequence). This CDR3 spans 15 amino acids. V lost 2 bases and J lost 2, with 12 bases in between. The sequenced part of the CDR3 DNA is TGTGCCAGCAGCTTAATCGACAGAAGCAACTATGGC. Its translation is CASSLIDRSNYG. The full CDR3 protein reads CASSLIDRSNYGYTF.

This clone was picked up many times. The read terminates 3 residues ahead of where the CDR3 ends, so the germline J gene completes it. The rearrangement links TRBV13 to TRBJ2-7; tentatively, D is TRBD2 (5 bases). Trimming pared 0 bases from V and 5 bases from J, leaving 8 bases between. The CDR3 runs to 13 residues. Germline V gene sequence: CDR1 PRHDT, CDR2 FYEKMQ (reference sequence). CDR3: CASSLGRVNEQYF. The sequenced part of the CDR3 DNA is TGTGCCAGCAGCTTAGGGAGGGTAAACGAG.

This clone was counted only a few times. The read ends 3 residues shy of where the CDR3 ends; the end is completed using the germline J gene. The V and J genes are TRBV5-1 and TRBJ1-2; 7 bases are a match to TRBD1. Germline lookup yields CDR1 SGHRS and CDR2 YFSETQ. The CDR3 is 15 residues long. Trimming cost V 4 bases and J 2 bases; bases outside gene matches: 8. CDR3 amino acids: CASSPAPTGNYGYTF. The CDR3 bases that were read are TGCGCCAGCAGCCCCGCGCCGACAGGGAACTATGGC.

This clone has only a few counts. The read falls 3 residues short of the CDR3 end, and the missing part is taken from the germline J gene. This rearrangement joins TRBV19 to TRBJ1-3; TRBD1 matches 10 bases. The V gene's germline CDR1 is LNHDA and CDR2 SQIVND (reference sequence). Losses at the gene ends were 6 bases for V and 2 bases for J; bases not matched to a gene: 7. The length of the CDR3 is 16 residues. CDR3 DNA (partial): TGTGCCAGTAGATATCGGGACAGGGGTGCTGGAAACACC. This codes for CASRYRDRGAGNT. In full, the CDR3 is CASRYRDRGAGNTIYF. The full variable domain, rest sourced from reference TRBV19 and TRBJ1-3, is DGGITQSPKYLFRKEGQNVTLSCEQNLNHDAMYWYRQDPGQGLRLIYYSQIVNDFQKGDIAEGYSVSREKKESFPLTVTSAQKNPTAFYLCASRYRDRGAGNTIYFGEGSWLTVV.